The 17 T cell receptor beta chains listed next were all sequenced from one sample in a study of CD8 T cells in ankylosing spondylitis. TCRdb re-derived calls from the 5' RACE reads in MiXCR, one entry per CDR3 protein. The sample holds about 240,000 distinct CDR3 sequences, about 10% seen once. The sequenced material came from blood, either unsorted or a sorted T cell fraction (not recorded which). The receptors derive from a male donor with ankylosing spondylitis or in good health (not recorded which).

This clonotype was counted between two and nine times. The V and J genes are TRBV28 and TRBJ2-7, with a possible D match to TRBD1 (6 bases). This CDR3 region has 16 residues. Germline-derived CDR1 and CDR2 are MDHEN and SYDVKM. V gave up 5 bases and J gave up 0 bases, with 17 bases separating them. The CDR3 region is CASSPYGTPNSYEQYF. The CDR3 nucleotides are TGTGCCAGCAGTCCTTACGGGACACCTAACTCCTACGAGCAGTACTTC.

On this clonotype itself: An end of the junction differs from the germline gene, which may be a read error. J is TRBJ2-5 and V is TRBV7-3; D gene ambiguous. This CDR3 spans 13 amino acids. CDR1 SGHTA and CDR2 FQGTGA come from the germline V gene. CDR3 bases: TGTGCCAGCAGCTTAGGACCCCAAGGGACCCAGTACTTC. Amino acid sequence: CASSLGPQGTQYF.

A word on this clonotype: This may arise from a read error, as a much more abundant clone is one base away. The J gene is TRBJ2-2, the V gene TRBV5-6; no clear D gene. CDR1 is SGHDT and CDR2 is YYEEEE in the germline V gene. CDR3 size: 14 residues. Here the CDR3 reads CTSSLNTYTGELFF. In DNA, the CDR3 is TGTACCAGCAGCTTGAACACGTACACCGGGGAGCTGTTTTTT.

This clonotype was seen ten or more times. The chain is built from TRBV12-3 or TRBV12-4 and TRBJ2-2, with D unresolved. V was clipped by 6 bases and J by 6 bases, with 8 bases between them. The CDR3 has 12 amino acids. The DNA of the CDR3 is TGTGCCAGCAGCTCCTCCCCCGGGGAGCTGTTTTTT. This codes for CASSSSPGELFF.

There are many counts of this clonotype. The chain has TRBV5-1 and TRBJ2-3; D unresolved. The CDR3 is made up of 14 amino acids. Germline V gene lookup returns CDR1 SGHRS and CDR2 YFSETQ. The ends were cut back, 0 bases at V and 0 bases at J, with 5 bases in the middle. CDR3 protein: CASSLDASTDTQYF. CDR3 sequence (DNA): TGCGCCAGCAGCTTGGATGCGAGCACAGATACGCAGTATTTT.

This clonotype was observed many times. The chain employs TRBV4-2 and TRBJ2-1; 8 positions match TRBD1. V lost 0 bases to trimming and J lost 6 bases; unmatched junction nucleotides: 10. The CDR3 loop spans 17 amino acids. Germline V gene lookup returns CDR1 LGHNA and CDR2 YNFKEQ. The CDR3 nucleotides are TGTGCCAGCAGCCAAGATCAGGGGCAGGGGGCATCCAATGAGCAGTTCTTC. The encoded protein is CASSQDQGQGASNEQFF.

This clonotype appeared many times. The gene calls are TRBV28 and TRBJ1-3, with D possibly being TRBD1 (6 bases). Germline V gene data show CDR1 as MDHEN and CDR2 as SYDVKM. V gave up 10 bases and J gave up 0 bases, with 13 bases separating them. This CDR3 is 14 amino acids long. CDR3 residues: CAIQDRLSGNTIYF. In DNA, the CDR3 is TGTGCCATCCAGGACAGACTCTCTGGAAACACCATATATTTT.

This clonotype was picked up many times. The chain combines TRBV20-1 with TRBJ1-2, with D hard to call. The CDR3 contains 13 residues. V lost 0 bases and J 4 bases, leaving 9 bases between the germline ends. Germline V gives CDR1 DFQATT, CDR2 SNEGSKA (reference sequence). The CDR3 DNA is TGCAGTGCTAGAGATCCCCGGAGCTATGGCTACACCTTC. Encoded protein: CSARDPRSYGYTF.

The table lists this clonotype with many counts. V gene TRBV7-3 combines with J gene TRBJ2-7; 9 positions match TRBD1. V dropped 5 bases and J dropped 4; count of bases not matched to a gene: 9. The CDR3 spans 15 residues. The germline gives CDR1 SGHTA, CDR2 FQGTGA. This CDR3 is CASSIGTGPQYEQYF. The CDR3 DNA sequence: TGTGCCAGCAGCATCGGGACAGGGCCGCAATACGAGCAGTACTTC.

This clonotype occurred many times. V gene TRBV20-1 combines with J gene TRBJ2-2, with D perhaps being TRBD1 or TRBD2 (5 bases each). The V end was cut by 0 bases, the J end by 0 bases, with 11 bases between. Germline V gene sequence: CDR1 DFQATT, CDR2 SNEGSKA (reference sequence). This CDR3 has 16 amino acids. The CDR3 spells CSARDPWGSNTGELFF. The DNA of the CDR3 is TGCAGTGCTAGAGACCCATGGGGGTCGAACACCGGGGAGCTGTTTTTT.

This clonotype was seen a handful of times. DNA of the CDR3: TGTGCCTGGAGCCATCTAGGTGGGGGAAAAGCGGGCTCCTACGAGCAGTACTTC. Translating gives CAWSHLGGGKAGSYEQYF. The chain employs TRBV30 and TRBJ2-7, with a tentative D call TRBD2 (6 bases). The CDR3 runs 18 residues. With 3 bases removed from V and 0 bases from J, the gap between germline ends came to 24 bases. Germline assignment: CDR1 GTSNPN and CDR2 SVGIG (reference sequence).

This clonotype has a count of ten or more. The rearrangement joins TRBV29-1 to TRBJ2-7; D might be TRBD1 (6 bases). Germline V lookup: CDR1 SQVTM, CDR2 ANQGSEA. This CDR3 region has 13 residues. V dropped 4 bases and J dropped 0 bases, with 10 bases sitting between them. The CDR3 DNA sequence: TGCAGCGTTGGATTGGACAGCTCCTACGAGCAGTACTTC. It encodes CSVGLDSSYEQYF.

This sequence joins TRBV5-1 and TRBJ2-1; possibly TRBD1 for D (5 bases). Deletions cut 0 bases from V and 10 bases from J, with 11 bases between. This CDR3 is 13 amino acids long. Germline-derived CDR1 and CDR2 are SGHRS and YFSETQ. The CDR3 DNA follows: TGCGCCAGCAGCTTGGGTAGGGGAAGCGAGCAGTTCTTC. It codes for CASSLGRGSEQFF.

This clonotype appeared many times. The chain recombines TRBV28 with TRBJ2-7; 8 bases are a match to TRBD1. The CDR3 length is 15 residues. Germline V gene lookup returns CDR1 MDHEN and CDR2 SYDVKM. V lost 6 bases, J lost 3 bases, and 10 bases stayed unmatched. DNA of the CDR3: TGTGCCAGCAGGATAGCCCGGGACAGGTTCTACGAGCAGTACTTC. It yields the protein CASRIARDRFYEQYF.

This clonotype was seen repeatedly, ten times or more. This chain links TRBV9 with TRBJ2-5; D unclear. Looked up from germline, CDR1 is SGDLS and CDR2 is YYNGEE. This CDR3 comprises 10 residues. CDR3 residues: CAVSRETQYF. As DNA, the CDR3 is TGTGCAGTTTCTAGGGAGACCCAGTACTTC.

The chain has TRBV11-1 and TRBJ1-1; weak D call: TRBD1 (5 bases). V lost 1 base and J lost 2, with 11 bases in between. The CDR3 totals 15 residues. Per germline, CDR1 SGHAT and CDR2 FQDESV (reference sequence). CDR3 loop: CASSLDPGSNTEAFF. DNA for the CDR3: TGTGCCAGCAGCTTAGACCCAGGGTCTAACACTGAAGCTTTCTTT.

At least ten counts were recorded for this clonotype. The V and J genes are TRBV5-7 and TRBJ2-1; maybe TRBD1 (6 bases). TRBV5-7 is labeled an ORF, and its function is uncertain. Trimming removed 4 bases at V and 4 bases at J, with 15 bases between. This CDR3 region has 15 residues. The CDR3 is CASSQGQPWYNEQFF. CDR3 bases: TGTGCCAGCAGCCAAGGACAGCCTTGGTACAATGAGCAGTTCTTC.